This TCR beta chain was recovered during a study of beta chain features in type 1 diabetes. Sequencing targeted expressed TCRB transcripts, as all isolated RNA had been reverse transcribed. Measured with immunoSEQ multiplex PCR; TCRdb has only the in-frame clones, and not every one. This sample has hundreds of thousands of clones, with about 14% found just once. A remark on this clone: Its specificity is not known.

Whole-study results and caveats: Type 1 diabetes patients had VDJ junctions that carried fewer insertions and more deletions. A moderate, significant TCRB CDR3 shortening appeared in type 1 diabetes across four CD4+ subsets.

The CDR3 has 13 amino acids. The germline V gene encodes CDR1 MNHNY and CDR2 SVGAGI (reference sequence). V was trimmed by 6 bases and J by 6 bases, leaving 13 bases between them. This TCR was recovered from a man between 18 and 29 years old with type 1 diabetes. The chain has TRBV6-6 and TRBJ2-3; D unclear. The sequenced sample was naive CD4+ T cells from blood. The CDR3 is CASRHDLLDTQYF. In DNA, the CDR3 is TGTGCCAGCAGGCACGACCTCTTGGATACGCAGTATTTT.